Presented here are 2 T cell receptor beta chains from one specimen sequenced in a study of cytotoxic CD8 clonotypes in ibrutinib-treated CLL. The protocol was immunoSEQ multiplex PCR, while the TCRdb copy is restricted to in-frame clones and leaves out a portion. The repertoire holds around 200,000 clones, about 75% seen once, with approximately 6% in the top ten. Material: PBMCs, obtained after 12 months of ibrutinib treatment. The receptors shown here come from a human donor with chronic lymphocytic leukemia.

About this clone itself: The sample carries other DNA sequences with the same CDR3. This chain connects TRBV11-2 to TRBJ2-2; D is unresolved. The V gene lost 1 base and the J gene lost 4 bases, with 7 bases spanning the gap. From germline, CDR1 is SGHAT and CDR2 FQNNGV. This CDR3 region has 14 residues. CDR3 protein: CASSLVGVTGELFF. The CDR3 DNA is TGTGCCAGCAGCTTAGTGGGTGTCACCGGGGAGCTGTTTTTT.

The V and J genes are TRBV6-5 and TRBJ2-7; weak D call: TRBD1 (5 bases). The CDR3 is 13 residues long. Trimming removed 0 bases from V and 5 bases from J, with 8 bases in between. From germline, CDR1 is MNHEY and CDR2 SVGAGI. The CDR3 loop is CASSYSRVHEQYF. The CDR3 DNA sequence: TGTGCCAGCAGTTACTCCAGGGTGCACGAGCAGTACTTC.